This is a list of T cell receptor beta chains from one sample in a study of CD8 T cells in ankylosing spondylitis. TCRdb re-analysed the 5' RACE reads in MiXCR, keeping a single row per CDR3 protein. The repertoire holds about 160,000 distinct CDR3 sequences, about a sixth seen once, with over 7% in the top ten. The sequenced sample was blood, either unsorted or a sorted T cell fraction (not recorded which). The receptors derive from a male donor with ankylosing spondylitis or in good health (not recorded which). Both conserved end residues are part of each CDR3. D genes are given only for firm matches. Rows may omit the clone size; those that give it use once, few, many or a size class.

length | J | V | size | D | CDR3 | DNA
17 | TRBJ2-1 | TRBV24-1 | few | - | CATSDFRGSSSYNEQFF | TGTGCCACCAGTGATTTTCGAGGGTCGAGCTCCTACAATGAGCAGTTCTTC
13 | TRBJ1-2 | TRBV20-1 | many | - | CSANYESTYGYTF | TGCAGTGCTAACTACGAGAGTACCTATGGCTACACCTTC
15 | TRBJ1-1 | TRBV5-1 | many | - | CASSLIQANRAEAFF | TGCGCCAGCAGCTTAATTCAGGCGAACCGTGCTGAAGCTTTCTTT
14 | TRBJ2-3 | TRBV12-3/TRBV12-4 | many | TRBD2 | CASTQTSSTDTQYF | TGTGCCAGCACCCAGACTAGCAGTACAGATACGCAGTATTTT
14 | TRBJ2-7 | TRBV20-1 | many | - | CSATRTAKEYEQYF | TGCAGTGCCACTCGGACAGCGAAAGAGTACGAGCAGTACTTC
14 | TRBJ2-7 | TRBV5-1 | - | TRBD2 | CASSFAGGDYEQYF | TGCGCCAGCAGCTTCGCGGGAGGGGACTACGAGCAGTACTTC
12 | TRBJ2-1 | TRBV27 | many | - | CASSLSVGFQFF | TGTGCCAGCAGTTTAAGCGTTGGATTTCAGTTCTTC
15 | TRBJ2-1 | TRBV20-1 | few | - | CSAREGRGAYNEQFF | TGCAGTGCTAGAGAGGGCAGGGGGGCCTACAATGAGCAGTTCTTC
13 | TRBJ2-1 | TRBV6-1 | once | TRBD1 | CASSKTDRDEQFF | TGTGCCAGCAGTAAGACAGACAGGGATGAGCAGTTCTTC
14 | TRBJ1-6 | TRBV6-5 | many | - | CASSYRGADSPLHF | TGTGCCAGCAGTTATAGGGGCGCGGATTCACCCCTCCACTTT
13 | TRBJ2-1 | TRBV12-3/TRBV12-4 | - | - | CASSTDLGNEQFF | TGTGCCAGCAGTACCGACTTGGGCAATGAGCAGTTCTTC
13 | TRBJ1-5 | TRBV6-2/TRBV6-3 | many | - | CASSSFGNQPQHF | TGTGCCAGCAGTAGTTTCGGCAATCAGCCCCAGCATTTT
14 | TRBJ2-4 | TRBV20-1 | many | - | CSARDHLALDIQYF | TGCAGTGCTAGAGATCATCTCGCTCTGGACATTCAGTACTTC
13 | TRBJ1-1 | TRBV27 | many | - | CASSFGQSTEAFF | TGTGCCAGCAGTTTTGGCCAGTCTACTGAAGCTTTCTTT
14 | TRBJ2-1 | TRBV19 | - | - | CASSILPGRHEQFF | TGTGCCAGTAGTATTCTTCCGGGCCGCCATGAGCAGTTCTTC
13 | TRBJ2-3 | TRBV27 | - | - | CASRMSSTDTQYF | TGTGCCAGCAGAATGAGCAGCACAGATACGCAGTATTTT
14 | TRBJ2-7 | TRBV28 | many | - | CASTHGDRSYEQYF | TGTGCCAGCACCCATGGAGACAGATCCTACGAGCAGTACTTC
14 | TRBJ1-1 | TRBV12-3/TRBV12-4 | - | TRBD1 | CASSVDRGVYEAFF | TGTGCCAGCAGCGTGGACAGGGGGGTGTATGAAGCTTTCTTT
14 | TRBJ2-2 | TRBV6-2/TRBV6-3 | few | - | CASRSGVWTGELFF | TGTGCCAGCAGGTCAGGGGTTTGGACCGGGGAGCTGTTTTTT
17 | TRBJ1-1 | TRBV6-4 | - | TRBD1 | CASSRRDREPRNTEAFF | TGTGCCAGCAGTCGCCGGGACAGGGAGCCTCGGAACACTGAAGCTTTCTTT
17 | TRBJ2-3 | TRBV28 | many | - | CASSLRRQLRGSDTQYF | TGTGCCAGCAGTTTACGTCGGCAACTGAGGGGTTCAGATACGCAGTATTTT
19 | TRBJ2-1 | TRBV5-1 | few | - | CASSLVVTAVSGSYNEQFF | TGCGCCAGCAGCTTGGTTGTGACAGCCGTTTCGGGCTCCTACAATGAGCAGTTCTTC
16 | TRBJ2-3 | TRBV5-6 | few | TRBD1 | CASSLVAGQGADTQYF | TGTGCCAGCAGCTTGGTCGCGGGACAGGGGGCAGATACGCAGTATTTT
12 | TRBJ2-1 | TRBV28 | few | TRBD2 | CASSPREVGQFF | TGTGCCAGCAGCCCACGGGAGGTGGGGCAGTTCTTC
15 | TRBJ2-3 | TRBV5-1 | few | TRBD2 | CASSPGLQITDTQYF | TGCGCCAGCAGCCCGGGACTACAGATCACAGATACGCAGTATTTT
13 | TRBJ2-1 | TRBV7-2 | - | - | CASSLNQHNEQFF | TGTGCCAGCAGCTTAAACCAGCACAATGAGCAGTTCTTC
15 | TRBJ1-2 | TRBV6-5 | many | TRBD1 | CASSSIDRGIYGYTF | TGTGCCAGCAGTTCCATAGACAGGGGAATCTATGGCTACACCTTC
12 | TRBJ2-5 | TRBV5-1 | many | - | CASSLDEETQYF | TGCGCCAGCAGCTTGGACGAAGAGACCCAGTACTTC
15 | TRBJ2-3 | TRBV10-3 | many | TRBD1 | CAINPGQDYTDTQYF | TGTGCCATCAACCCGGGACAGGACTACACAGATACGCAGTATTTT
13 | TRBJ2-7 | TRBV7-9 | - | - | CASSPTHTYEQYF | TGTGCCAGCAGCCCCACCCACACGTACGAGCAGTACTTC
14 | TRBJ1-4 | TRBV5-1 | many | - | CASSLGSANEKLFF | TGCGCCAGCAGCTTGGGATCAGCTAATGAAAAACTGTTTTTT